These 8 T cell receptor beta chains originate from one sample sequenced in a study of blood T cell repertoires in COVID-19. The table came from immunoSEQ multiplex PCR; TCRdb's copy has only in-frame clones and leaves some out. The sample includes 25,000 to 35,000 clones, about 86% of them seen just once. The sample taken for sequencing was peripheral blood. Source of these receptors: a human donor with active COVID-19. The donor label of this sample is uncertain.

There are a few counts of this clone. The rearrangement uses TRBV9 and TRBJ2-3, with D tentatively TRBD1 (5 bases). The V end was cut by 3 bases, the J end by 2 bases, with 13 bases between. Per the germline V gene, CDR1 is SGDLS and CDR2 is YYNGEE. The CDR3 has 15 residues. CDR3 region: CASSGGSLFTDTQYF. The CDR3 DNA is TGTGCCAGCAGCGGGGGCAGCTTATTCACAGATACGCAGTATTTT. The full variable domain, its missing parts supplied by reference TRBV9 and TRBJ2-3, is DSGVTQTPKHLITATGQRVTLRCSPRSGDLSVYWYQQSLDQGLQFLIQYYNGEERAKGNILERFSAQQFPDLHSELNLSSLELGDSALYFCASSGGSLFTDTQYFGPGTRLTVL.

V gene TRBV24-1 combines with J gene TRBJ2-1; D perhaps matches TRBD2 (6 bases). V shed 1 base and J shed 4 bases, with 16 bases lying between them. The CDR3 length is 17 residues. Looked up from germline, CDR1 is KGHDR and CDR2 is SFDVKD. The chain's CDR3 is CATSDFSRGKPYNEQFF. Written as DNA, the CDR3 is TGTGCCACCAGTGATTTTAGCCGGGGGAAACCATACAATGAGCAGTTCTTC.

The CDR3 DNA reads as TGCGCCAGCAGCCAAGATCCCGGGACTAGCGTAGATACGCAGTATTTT. Translated, it gives CASSQDPGTSVDTQYF. V usage is TRBV4-1 and J usage is TRBJ2-3; TRBD2 matches 10 bases. Trimming removed 0 bases from V and 5 bases from J; junction bases left unmatched: 5. The length of the CDR3 is 16 residues. Germline-derived CDR1 and CDR2 are MGHRA and YSYEKL.

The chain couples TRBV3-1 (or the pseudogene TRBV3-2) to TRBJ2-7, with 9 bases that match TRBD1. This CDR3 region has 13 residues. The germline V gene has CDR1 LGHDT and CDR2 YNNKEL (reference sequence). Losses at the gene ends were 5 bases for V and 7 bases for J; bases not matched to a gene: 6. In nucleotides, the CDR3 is TGTGCCAGCAGCAAACAGGGGGCTGGTGAGCAGTACTTC. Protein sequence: CASSKQGAGEQYF.

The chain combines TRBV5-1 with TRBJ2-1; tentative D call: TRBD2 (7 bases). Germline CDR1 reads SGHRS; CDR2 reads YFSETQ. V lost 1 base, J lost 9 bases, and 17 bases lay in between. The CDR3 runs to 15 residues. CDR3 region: CASSLLGSGGGEQFF. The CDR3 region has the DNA TGCGCCAGCAGCTTGTTGGGGTCGGGGGGCGGTGAGCAGTTCTTC.

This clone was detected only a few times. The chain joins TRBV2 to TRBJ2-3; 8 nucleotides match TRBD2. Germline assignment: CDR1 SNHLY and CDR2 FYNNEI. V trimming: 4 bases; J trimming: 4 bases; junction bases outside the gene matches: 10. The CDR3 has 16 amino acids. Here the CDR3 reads CASSGLAGSSADTQYF. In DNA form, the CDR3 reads TGTGCCAGCAGTGGGCTAGCGGGTTCCTCGGCAGATACGCAGTATTTT.

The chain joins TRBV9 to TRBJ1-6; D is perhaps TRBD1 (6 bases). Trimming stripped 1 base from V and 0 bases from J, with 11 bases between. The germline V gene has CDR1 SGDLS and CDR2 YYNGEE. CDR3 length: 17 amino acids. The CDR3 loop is CASSVSGRGSYNSPLHF. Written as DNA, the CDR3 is TGTGCCAGCAGCGTATCGGGCAGGGGCTCCTATAATTCACCCCTCCACTTT. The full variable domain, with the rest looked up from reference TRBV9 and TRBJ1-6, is DSGVTQTPKHLITATGQRVTLRCSPRSGDLSVYWYQQSLDQGLQFLIQYYNGEERAKGNILERFSAQQFPDLHSELNLSSLELGDSALYFCASSVSGRGSYNSPLHFGNGTRLTVT.

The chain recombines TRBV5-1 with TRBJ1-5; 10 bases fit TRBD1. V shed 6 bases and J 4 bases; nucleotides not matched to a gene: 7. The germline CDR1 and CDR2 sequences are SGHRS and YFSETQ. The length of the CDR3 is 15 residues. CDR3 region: CASNFGTGDNQPQHF. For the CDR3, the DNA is TGCGCCAGCAACTTTGGGACAGGGGATAATCAGCCCCAGCATTTT.